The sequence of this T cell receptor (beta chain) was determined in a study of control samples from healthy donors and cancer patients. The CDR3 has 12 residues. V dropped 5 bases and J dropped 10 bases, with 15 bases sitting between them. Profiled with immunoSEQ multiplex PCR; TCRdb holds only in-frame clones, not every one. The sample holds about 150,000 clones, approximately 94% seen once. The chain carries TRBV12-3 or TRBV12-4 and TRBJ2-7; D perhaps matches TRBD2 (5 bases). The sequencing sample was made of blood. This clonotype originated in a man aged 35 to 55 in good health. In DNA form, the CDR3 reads TGTGCCAGCAGTCTGGGAGCCCTCGGACAGTACTTC. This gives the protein CASSLGALGQYF.